These T cell receptor beta chains were read from a single sample in a study of tumor-infiltrating lymphocytes in localized non-small cell lung cancer. The protocol was immunoSEQ multiplex PCR, while the TCRdb copy is restricted to in-frame clones and leaves out a portion. The sample records about 6,300 clones, approximately 82% being singletons. Sequenced sample: lung tumor tissue. Receptors originate from a human donor with non-small cell lung cancer. Each CDR3 is given with its conserved first and last residue. The D gene is left open where the match is weak. Not all rows give a size; the values are once, few, many and, for expanded clones, a class.

TRBJ2-7,.,TRBV5-1,.,CASSLMAGPGTYEQYF,TGCGCCAGCAGCTTAATGGCAGGGCCAGGAACCTACGAGCAGTACTTC
TRBJ1-1,.,TRBV27,TRBD1,CASSLFRPGQGAGTEAFF,TGTGCCAGCAGTTTATTCCGACCGGGACAGGGGGCAGGGACTGAAGCTTTCTTT
TRBJ2-2,.,TRBV11-2,TRBD1,CASSPRATGVNTGELFF,TGTGCCAGCAGCCCCCGTGCGACAGGGGTAAACACCGGGGAGCTGTTTTTT
TRBJ1-6,.,TRBV5-1,.,CASRESSYNSPLHF,TGCGCCAGCAGGGAGAGCTCCTATAATTCACCCCTCCACTTT
TRBJ2-3,.,TRBV6-6,.,CASKVARTDTQYF,TGTGCCAGCAAGGTGGCCCGAACAGATACGCAGTATTTT
TRBJ2-2,.,TRBV29-1,.,CSVEDPGAGELFF,TGCAGCGTTGAAGATCCTGGAGCCGGGGAGCTGTTTTTT
TRBJ2-5,.,TRBV11-2,TRBD2,CASSQTSGRTETQYF,TGTGCCAGCAGCCAAACTAGCGGGAGAACGGAGACCCAGTACTTC
TRBJ2-3,.,TRBV14,TRBD1,CASSLYVQGRDTQYF,TGTGCCAGCAGCCTATATGTACAGGGGCGGGATACGCAGTATTTT
TRBJ1-2,.,TRBV6-1,TRBD1,CASSWDRAYGYTF,TGTGCCAGCAGTTGGGACAGGGCCTATGGCTACACCTTC
TRBJ2-7,once,TRBV19,TRBD2,CASTMPGGAYYEQYF,TGTGCCAGTACCATGCCCGGGGGGGCGTACTACGAGCAGTACTTC
TRBJ1-2,.,TRBV27,.,CASSLFQNYGYTF,TGTGCCAGCAGTTTATTTCAGAACTATGGCTACACCTTC
TRBJ1-2,.,TRBV19,.,CASSISVYGYTF,TGTGCCAGTAGTATAAGTGTCTATGGCTACACCTTC
TRBJ2-1,.,TRBV10-3,.,CAISAEGGPYNEQFF,TGTGCCATCAGTGCCGAGGGGGGGCCCTACAATGAGCAGTTCTTC
TRBJ2-7,once,TRBV30,.,CAWSRDVYEQYF,TGTGCCTGGAGTCGGGATGTCTACGAGCAGTACTTC
TRBJ2-3,.,TRBV7-3,.,CASSLGPGSTDTQYF,TGTGCCAGCAGCCTCGGACCCGGTAGCACAGATACGCAGTATTTT
TRBJ1-4,.,TRBV7-9,.,CASSFSVGFTNEKLFF,TGTGCCAGCAGCTTTAGTGTGGGCTTCACTAATGAAAAACTGTTTTTT
TRBJ2-3,.,TRBV2,.,CASSTDTDRTDTQYF,TGTGCCAGCAGTACGGACACTGATAGAACAGATACGCAGTATTTT
TRBJ2-5,.,TRBV9,.,CASSVGTGGEETQYF,TGTGCCAGCAGCGTAGGTACAGGGGGGGAAGAGACCCAGTACTTC
TRBJ1-4,.,TRBV10-1,.,CASTPTESTNEKLFF,TGCGCCAGCACCCCTACAGAGTCCACTAATGAAAAACTGTTTTTT
TRBJ1-3,few,TRBV30,.,CAWSLGGGNTIYF,TGTGCCTGGAGTTTGGGGGGTGGAAACACCATATATTTT
TRBJ1-1,.,TRBV10-2,TRBD1,CASNTGQFVTEAFF,TGCGCCAGCAATACGGGACAGTTTGTAACTGAAGCTTTCTTT
TRBJ2-7,.,TRBV18,.,CASSPAGGTYEQYF,TGTGCCAGCTCACCAGCCGGGGGAACCTACGAGCAGTACTTC
TRBJ1-1,few,TRBV7-2,TRBD1,CASSLVQGVTEAFF,TGTGCCAGCAGCTTAGTGCAGGGGGTCACTGAAGCTTTCTTT
TRBJ2-7,.,TRBV5-1,TRBD1,CASSLAGTGSDEQYF,TGCGCCAGCAGCTTGGCCGGGACAGGGTCTGACGAGCAGTACTTC
TRBJ2-3,.,TRBV6-1,TRBD1,CASRVGQGISDTQYF,TGTGCCAGCAGGGTGGGACAGGGGATATCAGATACGCAGTATTTT
TRBJ2-7,.,TRBV4-2,.,CASSQVKNRASDEQYF,TGTGCCAGCAGCCAAGTTAAAAACAGGGCCTCGGACGAGCAGTACTTC
TRBJ2-2,.,TRBV11-2,.,CASSLGQPNTGELFF,TGTGCCAGCAGCTTGGGCCAACCGAACACCGGGGAGCTGTTTTTT